Below are 9 T cell receptor beta chains sequenced from a single sample in a study of T cells in Graves' hyperthyroidism and ophthalmopathy. RNA transcripts were the template for amplifying TCR beta CDR3 regions. The TCR CDR3 first-round RT-PCR relied on the HTBI primer set. TCRdb called the multiplex PCR reads again in MiXCR, with one record for every CDR3 protein. The data show 450,000 to 650,000 distinct CDR3 sequences, with roughly 15% seen just once and approximately 15% held by the top ten. Material: blood. These receptors came from a young woman with Graves' ophthalmopathy.

V is TRBV9 and J is TRBJ2-7; the D gene could be TRBD1 or TRBD2 (5 bases each). The CDR3 runs to 13 residues. V gave up 4 bases and J gave up 5 bases, with 13 bases separating them. Germline CDR1 and CDR2: SGDLS and YYNGEE. CDR3 residues: CASSSQGAHEQYF. The DNA of the CDR3 is TGTGCCAGCAGCAGCCAGGGAGCCCACGAGCAGTACTTC.

This clonotype was detected a few times. The V gene is TRBV30, the J gene TRBJ2-3; D might be TRBD1 (6 bases). CDR1 and CDR2 (germline): GTSNPN, SVGIG (reference sequence). V was cut by 5 bases and J by 0 bases, with 9 bases left in between. The CDR3 has 13 residues. The CDR3 DNA follows: TGTGCCTGGTTGAGGGGGAGCACAGATACGCAGTATTTT. Translation gives CAWLRGSTDTQYF.

This clonotype has at least ten counts. The J gene is TRBJ2-5, the V gene TRBV11-2; 11 bases are shared with TRBD1. V trimming: 1 base; J trimming: 4 bases; junction bases outside the gene matches: 5. CDR3 length equals 16 residues. The germline V gene encodes CDR1 SGHAT and CDR2 FQNNGV. This CDR3 is CASSLVGQGVGETQYF. The CDR3 region has the DNA TGTGCCAGCAGCTTAGTGGGACAGGGGGTAGGAGAGACCCAGTACTTC. The full variable domain, completed using reference TRBV11-2 and TRBJ2-5, is EAGVAQSPRYKIIEKRQSVAFWCNPISGHATLYWYQQILGQGPKLLIQFQNNGVVDDSQLPKDRFSAERLKGVDSTLKIQPAKLEDSAVYLCASSLVGQGVGETQYFGPGTRLLVL.

The rearrangement links TRBV15 to TRBJ1-5; 9 bases match TRBD1. Germline CDR1 and CDR2: LNHNV and YYDKDF (reference sequence). V trimming: 5 bases; J trimming: 7 bases; junction bases outside the gene matches: 6. The CDR3 runs 14 residues. CDR3 DNA: TGTGCCACCAGCGTTGGGACAGGGACCCAGCCCCAGCATTTT. It is translated as CATSVGTGTQPQHF.

This clonotype has more than one count but fewer than ten. The rearrangement uses TRBV5-1 and TRBJ2-3; tentatively, D is TRBD1 (7 bases). V was shortened by 4 bases and J by 8 bases, with 26 bases between the two germline ends. Germline values: CDR1 SGHRS, CDR2 YFSETQ. There are 17 residues in the CDR3. In DNA form, the CDR3 reads TGCGCCAGCAGCCCCCCAGGGGCGGGACAGCCGTCTAGTACGCAGTATTTT. Translation: CASSPPGAGQPSSTQYF.

The sample holds a few counts of this clonotype. This chain uses TRBV19 with TRBJ2-3; 9 bases match TRBD1. The V segment lost 3 bases and the J segment 3 bases; nucleotides outside the gene matches: 4. The length of the CDR3 is 15 residues. Germline V gives CDR1 LNHDA, CDR2 SQIVND (reference sequence). The CDR3, as DNA: TGTGCCAGTAGTATGTCCGGACAGGGGACAGATACGCAGTATTTT. Translated, it gives CASSMSGQGTDTQYF.

This clonotype occurred many times. The chain joins TRBV7-2 to TRBJ2-7; maybe TRBD1 (6 bases). Germline CDR1 SGHTA, CDR2 FQGNSA. The CDR3 runs to 12 residues. The V gene lost 5 bases and the J gene lost 3 bases, with 8 bases spanning the gap. CDR3 region: CASSKTGYEQYF. The CDR3 coding sequence is TGTGCCAGCAGCAAGACAGGCTACGAGCAGTACTTC. Filled out from reference TRBV7-2 and TRBJ2-7, the complete variable domain reads GAGVSQSPSNKVTEKGKDVELRCDPISGHTALYWYRQSLGQGLEFLIYFQGNSAPDKSGLPSDRFSAERTGGSVSTLTIQRTQQEDSAVYLCASSKTGYEQYFGPGTRLTVT.

The chain employs TRBV12-3 or TRBV12-4 and TRBJ2-1, with 7 bases fitting TRBD1. Germline trimming cut 5 bases from V and 4 bases from J; bases unmatched to any gene: 5. The CDR3 is 14 amino acids. CDR3 DNA: TGTGCCAGCAGTAATAAACAGGGGTACAATGAGCAGTTCTTC. Translation: CASSNKQGYNEQFF.

V usage is TRBV6-1 and J usage is TRBJ1-2; D not certain. Per germline, CDR1 MNHNS and CDR2 SASEGT. There are 14 residues in the CDR3. Deletions cut 1 base from V and 2 bases from J, with 8 bases between. CDR3 nucleotides: TGTGCCAGCAGTGAAGTCGGGAGAAACTATGGCTACACCTTC. It specifies CASSEVGRNYGYTF.